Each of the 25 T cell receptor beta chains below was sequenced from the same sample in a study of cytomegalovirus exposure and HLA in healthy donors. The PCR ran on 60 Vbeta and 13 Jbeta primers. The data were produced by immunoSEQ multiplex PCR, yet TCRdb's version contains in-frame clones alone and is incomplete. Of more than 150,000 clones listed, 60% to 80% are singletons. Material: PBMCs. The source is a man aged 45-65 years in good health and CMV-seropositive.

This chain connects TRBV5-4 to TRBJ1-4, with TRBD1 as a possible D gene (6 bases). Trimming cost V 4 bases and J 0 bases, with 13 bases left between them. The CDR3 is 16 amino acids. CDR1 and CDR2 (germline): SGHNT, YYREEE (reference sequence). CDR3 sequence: CASSNRKGATNEKLFF. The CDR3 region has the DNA TGTGCCAGCAGCAACCGTAAGGGGGCAACTAATGAAAAACTGTTTTTT.

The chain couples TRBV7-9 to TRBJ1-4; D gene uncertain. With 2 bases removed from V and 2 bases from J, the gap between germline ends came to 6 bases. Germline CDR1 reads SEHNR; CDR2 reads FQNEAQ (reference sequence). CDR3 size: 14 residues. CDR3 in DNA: TGTGCCAGCAGCTTACTATTGACTAATGAAAAACTGTTTTTT. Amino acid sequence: CASSLLLTNEKLFF.

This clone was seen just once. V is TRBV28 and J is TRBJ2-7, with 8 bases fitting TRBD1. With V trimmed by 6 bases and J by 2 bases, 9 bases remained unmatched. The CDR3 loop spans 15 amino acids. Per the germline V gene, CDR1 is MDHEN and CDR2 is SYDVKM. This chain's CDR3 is CASSFRQGTPYEQYF. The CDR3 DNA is TGTGCCAGCAGCTTCAGACAGGGGACGCCCTACGAGCAGTACTTC.

The CDR3 region has the DNA TGCGCCAGCAGCCAACGGACAGGGGCACAGACCGTGAACACTGAAGCTTTCTTT. It is translated as CASSQRTGAQTVNTEAFF. This chain links TRBV4-1 with TRBJ1-1; the match to TRBD1 covers 9 bases. The CDR3 length is 18 residues. Trimming removed 2 bases from V and 0 bases from J; junction bases left unmatched: 10. Germline CDR1 is MGHRA and CDR2 is YSYEKL.

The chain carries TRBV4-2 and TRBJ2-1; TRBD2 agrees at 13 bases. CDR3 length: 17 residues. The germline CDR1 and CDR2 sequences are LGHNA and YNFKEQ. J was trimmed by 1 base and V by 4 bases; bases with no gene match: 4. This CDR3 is CASSPTSGGRSYNEQFF. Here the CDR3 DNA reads TGTGCCAGCAGCCCGACTAGCGGGGGGCGTTCCTACAATGAGCAGTTCTTC.

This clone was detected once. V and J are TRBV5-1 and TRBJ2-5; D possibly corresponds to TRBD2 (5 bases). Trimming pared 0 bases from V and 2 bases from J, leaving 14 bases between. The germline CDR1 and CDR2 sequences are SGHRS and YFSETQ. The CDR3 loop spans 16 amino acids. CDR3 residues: CASSLARGKGQETQYF. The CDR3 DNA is TGCGCCAGCAGCTTGGCCAGAGGGAAGGGACAAGAGACCCAGTACTTC.

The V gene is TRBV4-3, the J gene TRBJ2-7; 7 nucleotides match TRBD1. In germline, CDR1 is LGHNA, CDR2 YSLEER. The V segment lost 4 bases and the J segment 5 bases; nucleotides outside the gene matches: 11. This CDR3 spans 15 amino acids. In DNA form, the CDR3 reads TGCGCCAGCAGCCCTTTGGGGGACAGTATGGACGAGCAGTACTTC. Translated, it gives CASSPLGDSMDEQYF.

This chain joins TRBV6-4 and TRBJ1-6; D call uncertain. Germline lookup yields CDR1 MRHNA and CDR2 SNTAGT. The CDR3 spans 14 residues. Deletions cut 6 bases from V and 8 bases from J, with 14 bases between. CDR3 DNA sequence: TGTGCCAGCAGGTCCCGGCGGGGTCATTCACCCCTCCACTTT. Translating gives CASRSRRGHSPLHF.

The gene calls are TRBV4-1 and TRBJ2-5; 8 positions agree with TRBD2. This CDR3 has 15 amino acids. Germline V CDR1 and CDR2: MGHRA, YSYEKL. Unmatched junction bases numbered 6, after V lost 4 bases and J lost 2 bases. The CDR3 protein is CASSLAGTLQETQYF. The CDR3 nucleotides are TGCGCCAGCAGCCTAGCGGGGACCCTACAAGAGACCCAGTACTTC.

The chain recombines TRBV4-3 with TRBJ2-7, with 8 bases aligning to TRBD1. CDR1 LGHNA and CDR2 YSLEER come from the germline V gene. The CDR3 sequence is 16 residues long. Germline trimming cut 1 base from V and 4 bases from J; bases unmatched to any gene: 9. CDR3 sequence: CASSQGHAGGLYEQYF. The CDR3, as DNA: TGCGCCAGCAGCCAAGGGCACGCAGGGGGCTTATACGAGCAGTACTTC.

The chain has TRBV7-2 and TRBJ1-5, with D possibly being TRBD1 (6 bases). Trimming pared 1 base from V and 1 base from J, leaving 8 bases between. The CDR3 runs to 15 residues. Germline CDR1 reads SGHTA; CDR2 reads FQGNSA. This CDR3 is CASSLGTDSNQPQHF. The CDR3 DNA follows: TGTGCCAGCAGCTTAGGGACAGACAGCAATCAGCCCCAGCATTTT.

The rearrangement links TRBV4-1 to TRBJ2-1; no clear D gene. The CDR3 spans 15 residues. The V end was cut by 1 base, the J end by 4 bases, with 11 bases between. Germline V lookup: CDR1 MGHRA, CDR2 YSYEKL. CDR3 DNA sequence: TGCGCCAGCAGCCAAGCCCCCCGAGATTACAATGAGCAGTTCTTC. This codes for CASSQAPRDYNEQFF.

The CDR3 here is CASSLGTGSSYGYTF. In DNA, the CDR3 is TGCGCCAGCAGCTTGGGGACAGGGAGTAGCTATGGCTACACCTTC. This rearrangement joins TRBV5-1 to TRBJ1-2; 8 bases fit TRBD1. The trim removed 0 bases at V and 4 bases at J, leaving 5 bases unmatched. The V gene's germline CDR1 is SGHRS and CDR2 YFSETQ. This CDR3 is built from 15 residues.

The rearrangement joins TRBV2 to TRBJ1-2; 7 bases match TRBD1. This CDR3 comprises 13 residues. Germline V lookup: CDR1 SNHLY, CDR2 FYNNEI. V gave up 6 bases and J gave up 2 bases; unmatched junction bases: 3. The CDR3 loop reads CASSDRVNYGYTF. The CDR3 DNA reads TGTGCCAGCAGCGACAGGGTGAACTATGGCTACACCTTC.

The CDR3 DNA reads as TGTGCCAGCAGCCTAGCGGATCTGAGGACAGGGGGTAGGGAAGCTTTCTTT. As protein: CASSLADLRTGGREAFF. The chain is built from TRBV28 and TRBJ1-1; 10 bases align to TRBD1. Trimming took 6 bases from V and 8 from J; bases not matched to a gene: 18. Germline CDR1 reads MDHEN; CDR2 reads SYDVKM. The CDR3 has 17 amino acids.

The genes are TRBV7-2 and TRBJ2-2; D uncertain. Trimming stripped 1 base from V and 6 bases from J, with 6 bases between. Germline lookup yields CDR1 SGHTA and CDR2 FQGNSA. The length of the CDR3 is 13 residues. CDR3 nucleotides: TGTGCCAGCAGCTTAGTCGGGTCCGGGGAGCTGTTTTTT. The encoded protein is CASSLVGSGELFF.

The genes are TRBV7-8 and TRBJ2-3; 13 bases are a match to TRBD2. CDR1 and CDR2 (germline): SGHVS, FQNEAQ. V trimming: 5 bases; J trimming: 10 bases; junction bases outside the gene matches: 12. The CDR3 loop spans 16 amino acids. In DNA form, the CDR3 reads TGTGCCAGCAGCAGGACTAGCGGGGGCATCCCCGGGCCGCAGTATTTT. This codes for CASSRTSGGIPGPQYF.

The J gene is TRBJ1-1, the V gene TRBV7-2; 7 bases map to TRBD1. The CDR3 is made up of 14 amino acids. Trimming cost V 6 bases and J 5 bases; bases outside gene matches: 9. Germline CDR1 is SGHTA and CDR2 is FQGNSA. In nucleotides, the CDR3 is TGTGCCAGCAGTTCTACAGGGGTGGGGACTGAAGCTTTCTTT. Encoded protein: CASSSTGVGTEAFF.

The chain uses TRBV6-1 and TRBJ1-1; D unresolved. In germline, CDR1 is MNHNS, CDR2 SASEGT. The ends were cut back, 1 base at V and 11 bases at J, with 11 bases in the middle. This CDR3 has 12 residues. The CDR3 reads CASSEGALGAFF. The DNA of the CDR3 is TGTGCCAGCAGTGAAGGGGCCCTGGGCGCTTTCTTT.

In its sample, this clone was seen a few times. CDR3 in amino acids: CASSSGLDYNEQFF. Written as DNA, the CDR3 is TGCGCCAGCAGTTCGGGACTTGACTACAATGAGCAGTTCTTC. The rearrangement links TRBV5-1 to TRBJ2-1; D is perhaps TRBD2 (6 bases). V was clipped by 5 bases and J by 3 bases, with 12 bases between them. Germline V gene sequence: CDR1 SGHRS, CDR2 YFSETQ. The CDR3 is made up of 14 amino acids.

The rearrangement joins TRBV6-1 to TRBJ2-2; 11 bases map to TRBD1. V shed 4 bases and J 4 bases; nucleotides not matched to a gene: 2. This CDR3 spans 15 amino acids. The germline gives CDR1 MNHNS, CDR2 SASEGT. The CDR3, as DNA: TGTGCCAGCAGTGGGGGGACAGGGGGCACCGGGGAGCTGTTTTTT. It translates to CASSGGTGGTGELFF.

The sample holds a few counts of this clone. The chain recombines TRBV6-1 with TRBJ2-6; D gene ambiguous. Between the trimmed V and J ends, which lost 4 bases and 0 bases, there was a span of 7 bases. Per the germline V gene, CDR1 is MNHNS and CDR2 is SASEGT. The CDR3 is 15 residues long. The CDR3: CASSVYGSGANVLTF. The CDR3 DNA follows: TGTGCCAGCAGTGTTTACGGCTCTGGGGCCAACGTCCTGACTTTC.

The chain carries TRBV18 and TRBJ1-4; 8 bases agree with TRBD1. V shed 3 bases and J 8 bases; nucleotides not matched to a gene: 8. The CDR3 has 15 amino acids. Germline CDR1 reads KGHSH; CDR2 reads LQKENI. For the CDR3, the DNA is TGTGCCAGCTCACCTTTGGGACAGGCGACCGAAAAACTGTTTTTT. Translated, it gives CASSPLGQATEKLFF.

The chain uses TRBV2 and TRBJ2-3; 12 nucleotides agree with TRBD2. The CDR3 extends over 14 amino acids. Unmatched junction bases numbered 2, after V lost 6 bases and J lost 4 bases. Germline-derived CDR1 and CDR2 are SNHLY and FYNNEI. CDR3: CASRGTSGSDTQYF. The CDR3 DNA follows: TGTGCCAGCAGAGGGACTAGCGGGTCAGATACGCAGTATTTT. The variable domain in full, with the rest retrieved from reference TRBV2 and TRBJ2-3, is EPEVTQTPSHQVTQMGQEVILRCVPISNHLYFYWYRQILGQKVEFLVSFYNNEISEKSEIFDDQFSVERPDGSNFTLKIRSTKLEDSAMYFCASRGTSGSDTQYFGPGTRLTVL.

CDR3 sequence (DNA): TGTGCCAGCAGCTACCGGCTAGGAGGGCGCCTAGGCACCGGGGAGCTGTTTTTT. Its protein is CASSYRLGGRLGTGELFF. J is TRBJ2-2 and V is TRBV11-1; weak D call: TRBD2 (6 bases). This CDR3 region has 18 residues. CDR1 SGHAT and CDR2 FQDESV come from the germline V gene (reference sequence). The V and J ends lost 4 bases and 4 bases respectively, with 22 bases between them.